This TCR beta chain was sequenced in a study of blood T cells in healthy people across ages. A second PCR, run for about 7 to 12 cycles, used a sample-barcoded 5' primer plus a J-beta primer mix. In TCRdb, the 5' RACE reads were re-called with MiXCR into one record per CDR3 protein. The data hold over a million distinct CDR3 sequences, with roughly 60% observed a single time. V shed 6 bases and J shed 1 base, with 13 bases lying between them. This CDR3 is 14 amino acids long. The V gene's germline CDR1 is DFQATT and CDR2 SNEGSKA (reference sequence). The sequenced material came from blood. The sequence derives from a man younger than 30 in good health. The rearrangement joins TRBV20-1 to TRBJ2-1; D remains ambiguous. CDR3 amino acids: CSASLDGSYNEQFF. The CDR3, as DNA: TGCAGTGCCAGCTTAGATGGGTCCTACAATGAGCAGTTCTTC.